These 27 T cell receptor beta chains share one sample of origin, sequenced in a study of tumor and adjacent non-tumor tissue in lung cancer. No cell sorting was done before RNA was extracted from the tissue. This non-tumor lung sample came from over 3 cm beyond the tumor edge. TCRbeta libraries were built with three rounds of nested PCR, modified from ARM-PCR. MiXCR, applied by TCRdb to the multiplex PCR reads, yields one record per CDR3 protein. The data contain about 100,000 distinct CDR3 sequences, roughly 60% of them singletons. The sequencing sample was made of distant non-tumor lung tissue. These TCRs come from a man under 40 with non-small cell lung cancer.

On this clonotype: Germline and junction disagree at one end, which may indicate a read error. The chain recombines TRBV6-2 or TRBV6-3 with TRBJ2-7, with 11 bases aligning to TRBD2. The CDR3 totals 15 residues. The germline V gene has CDR1 MNHEY and CDR2 SVGEGT. CDR3 bases: TGTGCCACCAGCCCTAGCGGGGGGCGTTCCTACGAGCAGTACTTT. Protein: CATSPSGGRSYEQYF.

Worth noting for this clonotype: The junction differs from germline at one of its ends, possibly a read error. V usage is TRBV6-6 and J usage is TRBJ1-6; 8 nucleotides line up with TRBD1. Germline CDR1 MNHNY, CDR2 SVGAGI (reference sequence). The CDR3 loop spans 16 amino acids. CDR3: CASSPDRTGGGSPPHF. In DNA, the CDR3 is TGTGCCAGCAGTCCAGACAGAACAGGGGGTGGTTCACCCCCCCACTTT.

In regard to this clonotype: An end of the junction differs from the germline gene, which may be a read error. The rearrangement joins TRBV11-3 to TRBJ1-5; a possible D gene is TRBD1 (5 bases). This CDR3 comprises 13 residues. The germline V gene encodes CDR1 SGHNT and CDR2 YENEEA. The CDR3 nucleotides are TGTGCAAGCAGCTTAGCCGACAGATCAGTCCCAGCATTT. Amino acids: CASSLADRSVPAF.

This sequence joins TRBV11-1 and TRBJ2-3; D gene ambiguous. The CDR3 covers 14 residues. The V end lost 3 bases, the J end lost 2 bases, and 9 bases lay between the germline ends. CDR1 is SGHAT, CDR2 FQDESV, per germline (reference sequence). The CDR3: CASSFTSVTDTQYF. The CDR3 nucleotides read TGTGCCAGCAGCTTTACGTCGGTCACAGATACGCAGTATTTT. Looking up the rest from reference TRBV11-1 and TRBJ2-3 gives the full variable domain: EAEVAQSPRYKITEKSQAVAFWCDPISGHATLYWYRQILGQGPELLVQFQDESVVDDSQLPKDRFSAERLKGVDSTLKIQPAELGDSAMYLCASSFTSVTDTQYFGPGTRLTVL.

Comment on this clonotype: It may be a read error: a sequence one base away is much more abundant. The genes are TRBV5-6 and TRBJ1-1; the D is unclear. In germline, CDR1 is SGHDT, CDR2 YYEEEE. The CDR3 runs 12 residues. CDR3 bases: TGTGCCAGCAACTTGGATGTGTCTGAAGCTTTCTTT. Protein product: CASNLDVSEAFF.

The rearrangement joins TRBV11-1 to TRBJ2-1, with 9 positions matching TRBD2. Germline V gene sequence: CDR1 SGHAT, CDR2 FQDESV (reference sequence). Germline trimming cut 2 bases from V and 8 bases from J; bases unmatched to any gene: 16. CDR3 length: 18 residues. The CDR3 DNA sequence: TGTGCCAGCAGCTTAACCTCGCGGCGGCTAGCGGGGTCCGATGAGCAGTTCTTC. This codes for CASSLTSRRLAGSDEQFF. The full variable domain, with the rest looked up from reference TRBV11-1 and TRBJ2-1, is EAEVAQSPRYKITEKSQAVAFWCDPISGHATLYWYRQILGQGPELLVQFQDESVVDDSQLPKDRFSAERLKGVDSTLKIQPAELGDSAMYLCASSLTSRRLAGSDEQFFGPGTRLTVL.

Note on this clonotype: The conserved final phenylalanine or tryptophan is absent from the CDR3, which likely points to a read error. The chain recombines TRBV20-1 with TRBJ1-1, with D unclear. This CDR3 has 13 amino acids. Germline lookup yields CDR1 DFQATT and CDR2 SNEGSKA (reference sequence). CDR3: CSARGVRDTEAFL. The DNA of the CDR3 is TGCAGTGCTAGAGGGGTGAGGGATACTGAGGCTTTCCTT.

The chain couples TRBV11-2 to TRBJ2-4; maybe TRBD1 (5 bases). The CDR3 contains 16 residues. The ends were cut back, 4 bases at V and 7 bases at J, with 20 bases in the middle. Germline V gene data show CDR1 as SGHAT and CDR2 as FQNNGV. The CDR3 bases are TGTGCCAGCAGCTCACGACAAGGGGTGGGCAACAACATTCAGTACTTC. It translates to CASSSRQGVGNNIQYF. Filled out from reference TRBV11-2 and TRBJ2-4, the complete variable domain reads EAGVAQSPRYKIIEKRQSVAFWCNPISGHATLYWYQQILGQGPKLLIQFQNNGVVDDSQLPKDRFSAERLKGVDSTLKIQPAKLEDSAVYLCASSSRQGVGNNIQYFGAGTRLSVL.

In this sample, this clonotype turned up many times. The chain recombines TRBV4-3 with TRBJ2-7; TRBD1 agrees at 8 bases. V gave up 5 bases and J gave up 2 bases; unmatched junction bases: 11. This CDR3 region has 16 residues. The V gene's germline CDR1 is LGHNA and CDR2 YSLEER. The CDR3 protein is CASSAQTGGNTYEQYF. The CDR3 DNA sequence: TGCGCCAGCAGCGCACAAACAGGGGGGAATACCTACGAGCAGTACTTC.

About this clonotype itself: A much more abundant neighbour one base away suggests this may be a read error. The rearrangement links TRBV6-4 to TRBJ2-5; D not certain. V shed 0 bases and J shed 5 bases, with 7 bases lying between them. Per the germline V gene, CDR1 is MRHNA and CDR2 is SNTAGT. CDR3 length: 13 residues. In nucleotides, the CDR3 is TGTGCCAGCAGTGACTCGATTAGGGAGACCCAGTACTTC. Translating gives CASSDSIRETQYF.

This clonotype was seen only a few times. The chain joins TRBV6-2 or TRBV6-3 to TRBJ1-5; D gene unclear. Germline CDR1 reads MNHEY; CDR2 reads SVGEGT. Trimming took off 1 base at V and 1 base at J, with 8 bases between the two ends. The CDR3 totals 15 residues. CDR3 protein: CASSYLFASNQPQHF. The CDR3, as DNA: TGTGCCAGCAGTTACTTGTTCGCAAGCAATCAGCCCCAGCATTTT.

This clonotype was seen once. This clone may be a read error of a much larger clone one base away. The chain uses TRBV24-1 and TRBJ1-2; D is unclear. Germline values: CDR1 KGHDR, CDR2 SFDVKD. The CDR3 runs 12 residues. This chain's CDR3 is CATGEGSYGYTF. CDR3 in DNA: TGTGCCACCGGTGAAGGGTCCTATGGCTACACCTTC.

This clonotype has a single count. The rearrangement links TRBV10-3 to TRBJ2-1; TRBD1 or TRBD2 may be the D gene (5 bases each). The CDR3 contains 17 residues. In germline, CDR1 is ENHRY, CDR2 SYGVKD. V was shortened by 2 bases and J by 8 bases, with 22 bases between the two germline ends. The CDR3 protein is CAISEALTTGPPDEQFF. CDR3 nucleotide sequence: TGTGCCATCAGTGAGGCACTCACTACGGGACCTCCGGATGAGCAGTTCTTC.

In regard to this clonotype: One end of the junction fails to match germline, which may point to a read error. V is TRBV20-1 and J is TRBJ2-5; D uncertain. The CDR3 has 14 residues. Germline V gives CDR1 DFQATT, CDR2 SNEGSKA (reference sequence). In DNA form, the CDR3 reads TGCAGTGTTCCAATCGGTCGTTTCCTAAAGACCCAGTATTTC. This translates into CSVPIGRFLKTQYF.

A remark on this clonotype: A read error may produce the germline difference seen at one junction end. The chain couples TRBV20-1 to TRBJ2-7; 8 nucleotides match TRBD1. The CDR3 totals 14 residues. Germline V gives CDR1 DFQATT, CDR2 SNEGSKA (reference sequence). CDR3 sequence: CSARNNQGAYERCF. As DNA, the CDR3 is TGCAGTGCTAGAAACAATCAGGGGGCTTACGAGCGGTGCTTC.

About this clonotype itself: At one end, the junction sequence differs from germline, possibly due to a read error. The chain employs TRBV20-1 and TRBJ1-2; no reliable D call. The CDR3 has 13 amino acids. Germline V gene lookup returns CDR1 DFQATT and CDR2 SNEGSKA (reference sequence). The CDR3 protein is CTAKTGCNYGYTF. The CDR3 nucleotides read TGCACTGCTAAGACGGGATGTAACTATGGTTACACCTTC.

The chain has TRBV11-3 and TRBJ1-1; D is unresolved. The CDR3 contains 14 residues. The germline V gene has CDR1 SGHNT and CDR2 YENEEA. The CDR3, as DNA: TGTACTAGCAGCTCCGGTCGGGGTACCGCTGAAGCTTTCTTT. It encodes CTSSSGRGTAEAFF.

This clonotype has a single count. A much larger clone lies one base from this, so it may be a read error. The chain employs TRBV12-5 and TRBJ1-5, with D possibly matching TRBD1 (6 bases). Germline V gives CDR1 LGHNT, CDR2 FRNRAP. This CDR3 has 15 residues. CDR3 sequence reads: CASGLTGTANQLQHF. The CDR3 coding sequence is TGTGCTAGTGGTTTGACAGGGACGGCAAATCAGCTCCAGCATTTT.

Concerning this clonotype itself: No conserved phenylalanine or tryptophan is present at the end of the CDR3, so a read error is the likely explanation. This CDR3 is CSVEGQLGGTQYL. The CDR3 bases are TGCAGCGTTGAAGGGCAGTTGGGGGGGACCCAGTACTTA. This chain links TRBV29-1 with TRBJ2-5; D is possibly TRBD2 (6 bases). The V and J ends lost 1 base and 7 bases respectively, with 13 bases between them. Germline V gene sequence: CDR1 SQVTM, CDR2 ANQGSEA. The CDR3 loop spans 13 amino acids.

Concerning this clonotype: One end of the junction does not line up with germline, which may come from a read error. The chain uses TRBV11-2 and TRBJ2-1, with TRBD2 identical over 8 bases. There are 15 residues in the CDR3. Germline CDR1 SGHAT, CDR2 FQNNGV. The CDR3 sequence: CASSSTGGFFNEQFF. The CDR3 DNA follows: TGTGCCAGTAGCTCCACGGGAGGGTTTTTCAATGAGCAGTTCTTC.

This clonotype was seen a few times. The chain uses TRBV4-1 and TRBJ1-2, with 9 bases that match TRBD1. Losses at the gene ends were 4 bases for V and 5 bases for J; bases not matched to a gene: 8. CDR3 size: 15 residues. Looked up from germline, CDR1 is MGHRA and CDR2 is YSYEKL. CDR3 nucleotides: TGCGCCAGCAGCCCAAACAGGGGGCGACAATATGGCTACACCTTC. It translates to CASSPNRGRQYGYTF.

This chain connects TRBV6-2 or TRBV6-3 to TRBJ2-1; weak D call: TRBD2 (5 bases). This CDR3 comprises 13 residues. The germline V and J ends were trimmed by 7 bases and 6 bases, with 13 bases remaining between them. Germline lookup yields CDR1 MNHEY and CDR2 SVGEGT. The CDR3 protein is CASTAAPFNEQFF. In DNA form, the CDR3 reads TGTGCCAGCACAGCGGCCCCCTTCAATGAGCAGTTCTTC.

This clonotype has ten or more counts. The rearrangement uses TRBV10-1 and TRBJ2-3; TRBD2 aligns across 7 bases. The CDR3 extends over 14 amino acids. V trimming: 3 bases; J trimming: 2 bases; junction bases outside the gene matches: 2. Germline assignment: CDR1 WNHNN and CDR2 SYGVQD (reference sequence). As DNA, the CDR3 is TGCGCCAGCAGTGAAACTAGCGCCACAGATACGCAGTATTTT. Amino acids: CASSETSATDTQYF.

The chain couples TRBV20-1 to TRBJ2-7; 10 bases are shared with TRBD2. The J segment lost 3 bases and the V segment lost 5 bases, leaving 7 bases of the junction unmatched. Germline-derived CDR1 and CDR2 are DFQATT and SNEGSKA (reference sequence). The CDR3 is 14 amino acids. In nucleotides, the CDR3 is TGCAGTGCTTGTACCAGGACTAGCGGCTACGAGCAGTACTTC. Its translation: CSACTRTSGYEQYF.

In the case of this clonotype: A much larger clone lies a single base off, so this may be a read error. J is TRBJ2-3 and V is TRBV7-8, with 7 bases that match TRBD2. Per germline, CDR1 SGHVS and CDR2 FQNEAQ. The CDR3 is 15 residues long. The CDR3 is CASSPGQGGADTHYF. In nucleotides, the CDR3 is TGTGCCAGTTCCCCGGGCCAGGGAGGGGCAGATACGCACTATTTT. Using reference TRBV7-8 and TRBJ2-3 for the parts outside the CDR3, the full variable domain is GAGVSQSPRYKVAKRGQDVALRCDPISGHVSLFWYQQALGQGPEFLTYFQNEAQLDKSGLPSDRFFAERPEGSVSTLKIQRTQQEDSAVYLCASSPGQGGADTHYFGPGTRLTVL.

Turning to this clonotype: Germline and junction disagree at one end, which may indicate a read error. The CDR3 here is CSGRLAEARELYF. DNA for the CDR3: TGCAGTGGGAGACTAGCGGAGGCAAGGGAGCTGTACTTC. The chain carries TRBV20-1 and TRBJ2-7; 9 nucleotides match TRBD2. There are 13 residues in the CDR3. CDR1 and CDR2 (germline): DFQATT, SNEGSKA (reference sequence).

As to this clonotype: This likely comes from a read error, as the CDR3 has no conserved phenylalanine or tryptophan at its end. The J gene is TRBJ2-1, the V gene TRBV29-1, with a possible D match to TRBD2 (5 bases). The CDR3 length is 15 residues. The V end was cut by 5 bases, the J end by 8 bases, with 22 bases between. Germline V gene data show CDR1 as SQVTM and CDR2 as ANQGSEA. As DNA, the CDR3 is TGCAGCGTTAAACCGGAACTAGTAGTGCGTTATGAGCAGTTCTTA. This translates into CSVKPELVVRYEQFL.